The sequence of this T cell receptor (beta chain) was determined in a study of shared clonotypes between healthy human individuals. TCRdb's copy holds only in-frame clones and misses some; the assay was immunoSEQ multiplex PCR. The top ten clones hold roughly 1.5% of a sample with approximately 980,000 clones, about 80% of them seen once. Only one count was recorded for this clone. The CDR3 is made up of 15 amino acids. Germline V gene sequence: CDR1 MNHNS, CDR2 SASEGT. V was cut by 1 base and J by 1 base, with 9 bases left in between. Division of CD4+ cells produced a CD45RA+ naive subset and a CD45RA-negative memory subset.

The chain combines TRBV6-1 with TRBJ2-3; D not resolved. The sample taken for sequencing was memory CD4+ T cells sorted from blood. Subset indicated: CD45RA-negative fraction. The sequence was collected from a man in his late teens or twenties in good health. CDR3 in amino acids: CASSEGIHRTDTQYF. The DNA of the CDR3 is TGTGCCAGCAGTGAAGGGATTCATCGCACAGATACGCAGTATTTT.